A selection of T cell receptor beta chains follows, all from one sample in a study of sequential checkpoint blockade in melanoma. Method: immunoSEQ multiplex PCR; TCRdb's copy keeps in-frame clones and lacks some. The sample has 13,000 or so clones; roughly 24% are singletons. Sample: tumor tissue (inferred from file names), taken from a patient given nivolumab and ipilimumab in sequence. The receptors shown here come from a human donor with melanoma. The CDR3 runs from the conserved cysteine through the conserved F or W. D genes are given only for firm matches. Clone sizes are given selectively: once, few, many, or a class where the clone is expanded.

abundance: few; d_gene: NA; j_gene: TRBJ1-1; v_gene: TRBV12-5; CDR3nt: TGTGCCAGCACCCCCCTCGCAGGATCCCTAGAAGCTTTCTTT; CDR3aa: CASTPLAGSLEAFF
abundance: few; d_gene: NA; j_gene: TRBJ2-7; v_gene: TRBV1; CDR3nt: TGCGCCAGCAGCCAAGATCTCCGGGGCCCCGGGCGGGGGCCTTCCTACGAGCAGTACTTC; CDR3aa: CASSQDLRGPGRGPSYEQYF
abundance: few; d_gene: TRBD2; j_gene: TRBJ2-1; v_gene: TRBV6-8; CDR3nt: TGTGCCAGCAGCCGGACTAGCGGGGGGTTGTTAGATGAGCAGTTCTTC; CDR3aa: CASSRTSGGLLDEQFF
abundance: NA; d_gene: NA; j_gene: TRBJ1-1; v_gene: TRBV11-3; CDR3nt: TGTGCCAGCAGCTTAAATGGGGGCGGCAACACTGAAGCTTTCTTT; CDR3aa: CASSLNGGGNTEAFF
abundance: NA; d_gene: NA; j_gene: TRBJ2-2; v_gene: TRBV5-1; CDR3nt: TGCGCCAGCAGCCGATTAGGGGCAGGGGACACCGGGGAGCTGTTTTTT; CDR3aa: CASSRLGAGDTGELFF
abundance: medium-sized; d_gene: TRBD1; j_gene: TRBJ2-5; v_gene: TRBV6-8; CDR3nt: TGTGCCATCAGTACCCGGGACAGGGAAGAGACCCAGTACTTC; CDR3aa: CAISTRDREETQYF
abundance: NA; d_gene: TRBD1; j_gene: TRBJ1-1; v_gene: TRBV29-1; CDR3nt: TGCAGCGTTTGGGACAGTCACACTGAAGCTTTCTTT; CDR3aa: CSVWDSHTEAFF
abundance: NA; d_gene: TRBD2; j_gene: TRBJ2-2; v_gene: TRBV6-8; CDR3nt: TGTGCCAGCAGCTCCGGGACTAGCGGGGGGCACACCGGGGAGCTGTTTTTT; CDR3aa: CASSSGTSGGHTGELFF
abundance: NA; d_gene: TRBD2; j_gene: TRBJ2-5; v_gene: TRBV19; CDR3nt: TGTGCCAGTAGTCTCCCCAGGACTAGCGGGGACCAAGAGACCCAGTACTTC; CDR3aa: CASSLPRTSGDQETQYF
abundance: few; d_gene: NA; j_gene: TRBJ1-6; v_gene: TRBV9; CDR3nt: TGTGCCAGCAGTAGAATTTGGAGTTCACCCCTCCACTTT; CDR3aa: CASSRIWSSPLHF
abundance: NA; d_gene: TRBD1; j_gene: TRBJ2-1; v_gene: TRBV6-7; CDR3nt: TGTGCCAGCAGTGAAGCGGCGGGACAGGGCTCGAATGAGCAGTTCTTC; CDR3aa: CASSEAAGQGSNEQFF
abundance: NA; d_gene: NA; j_gene: TRBJ1-4; v_gene: TRBV1; CDR3nt: TGCGCCAGCAGCGATCGACAGGGGGCATGGGAAAAACTGTTTTTT; CDR3aa: CASSDRQGAWEKLFF
abundance: few; d_gene: NA; j_gene: TRBJ2-3; v_gene: TRBV7-6; CDR3nt: TGTGCCAGCAGCTTAGGACACCTTAGTTCCCCAGATACGCAGTATTTT; CDR3aa: CASSLGHLSSPDTQYF
abundance: NA; d_gene: NA; j_gene: TRBJ1-5; v_gene: TRBV18; CDR3nt: TGTGCCAGCTCAGAGGCGGCAGGGCCCAATCAGCCCCAGCATTTT; CDR3aa: CASSEAAGPNQPQHF
abundance: NA; d_gene: TRBD1; j_gene: TRBJ1-2; v_gene: TRBV6-8; CDR3nt: TGTGCCAGCAGCTACGGACAGGGAGGAGGCTACACCTTC; CDR3aa: CASSYGQGGGYTF
abundance: few; d_gene: NA; j_gene: TRBJ1-1; v_gene: TRBV11-3; CDR3nt: TGTGCCAGCAGCTCGATCAAGGGTTACACTGAAGCTTTCTTT; CDR3aa: CASSSIKGYTEAFF
abundance: few; d_gene: TRBD2; j_gene: TRBJ2-3; v_gene: TRBV11-3; CDR3nt: TGTGCCAGCAGCAGTGCGGGGCTAGCGGGGGGGACAGATACGCAGTATTTT; CDR3aa: CASSSAGLAGGTDTQYF
abundance: few; d_gene: TRBD1; j_gene: TRBJ2-7; v_gene: TRBV11-3; CDR3nt: TGTGCCAGCAGCTCTCCCCTAGGGGGACAGGGGTCCTACGAGCAGTACTTC; CDR3aa: CASSSPLGGQGSYEQYF